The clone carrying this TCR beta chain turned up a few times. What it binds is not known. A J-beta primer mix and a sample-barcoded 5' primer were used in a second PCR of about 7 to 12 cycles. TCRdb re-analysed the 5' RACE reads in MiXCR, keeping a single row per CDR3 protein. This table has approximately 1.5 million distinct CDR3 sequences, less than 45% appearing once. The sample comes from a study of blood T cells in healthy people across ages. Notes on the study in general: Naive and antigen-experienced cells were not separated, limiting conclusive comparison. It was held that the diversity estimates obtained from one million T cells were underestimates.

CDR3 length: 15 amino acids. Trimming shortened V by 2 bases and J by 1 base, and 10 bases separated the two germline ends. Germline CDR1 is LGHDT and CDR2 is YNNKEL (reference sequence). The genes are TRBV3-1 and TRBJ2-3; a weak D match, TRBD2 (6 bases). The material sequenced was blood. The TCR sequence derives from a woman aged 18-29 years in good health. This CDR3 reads CASSQRELGTDTQYF. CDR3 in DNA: TGTGCCAGCAGCCAACGGGAGTTGGGCACAGATACGCAGTATTTT.